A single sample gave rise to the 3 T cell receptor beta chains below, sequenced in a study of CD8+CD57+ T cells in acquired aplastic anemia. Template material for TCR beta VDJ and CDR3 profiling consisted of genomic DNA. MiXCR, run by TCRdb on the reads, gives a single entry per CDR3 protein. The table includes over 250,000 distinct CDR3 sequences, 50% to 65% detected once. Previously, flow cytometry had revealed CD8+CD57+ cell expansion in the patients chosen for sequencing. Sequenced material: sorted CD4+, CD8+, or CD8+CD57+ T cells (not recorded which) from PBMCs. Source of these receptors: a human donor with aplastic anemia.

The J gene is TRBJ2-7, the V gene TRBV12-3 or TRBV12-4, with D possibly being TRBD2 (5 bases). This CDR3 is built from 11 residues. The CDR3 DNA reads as TGTGGAGGACTTTCCGCCTACGAGCAGTACTTC. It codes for CGGLSAYEQYF.

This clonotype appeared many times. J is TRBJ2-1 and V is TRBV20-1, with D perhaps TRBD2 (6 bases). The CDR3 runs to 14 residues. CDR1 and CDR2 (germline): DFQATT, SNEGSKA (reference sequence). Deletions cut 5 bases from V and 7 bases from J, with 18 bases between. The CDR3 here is CSAGLGGVRNEQFF. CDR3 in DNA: TGCAGTGCTGGCCTGGGGGGAGTGCGTAATGAGCAGTTCTTC.

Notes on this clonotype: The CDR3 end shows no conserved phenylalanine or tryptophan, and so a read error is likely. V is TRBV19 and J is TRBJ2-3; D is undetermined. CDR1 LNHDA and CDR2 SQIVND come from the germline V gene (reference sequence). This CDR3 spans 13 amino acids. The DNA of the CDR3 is TGTGCTAGTAGTCCAGCTTTGTTGAGTACGCAGTATCTT. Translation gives CASSPALLSTQYL.